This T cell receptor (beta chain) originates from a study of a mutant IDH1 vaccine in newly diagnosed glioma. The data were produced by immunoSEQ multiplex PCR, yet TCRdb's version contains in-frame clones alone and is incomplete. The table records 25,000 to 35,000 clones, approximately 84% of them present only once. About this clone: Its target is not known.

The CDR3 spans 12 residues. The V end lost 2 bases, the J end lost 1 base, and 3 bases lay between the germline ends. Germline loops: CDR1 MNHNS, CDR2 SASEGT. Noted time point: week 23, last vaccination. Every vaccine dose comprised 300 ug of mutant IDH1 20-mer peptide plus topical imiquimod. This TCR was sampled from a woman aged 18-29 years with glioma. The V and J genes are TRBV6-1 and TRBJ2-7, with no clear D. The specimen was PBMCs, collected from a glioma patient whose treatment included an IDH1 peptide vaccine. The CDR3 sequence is CASSESSYEQYF. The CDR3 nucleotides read TGTGCCAGCAGTGAATCTTCCTACGAGCAGTACTTC.